What follows are 16 T cell receptor beta chains derived from one specimen sequenced in a study of T cell repertoires in cytomegalovirus infection. TCRdb re-analysed the reads in MiXCR, keeping a single row per CDR3 protein. Among about 890,000 distinct CDR3 sequences, approximately 31% were seen once, and the ten largest hold around an eighth. Their antigens remain unidentified. The source material was cultured CD8+ T cells from PBMCs, sampled from culture after CMV antigen stimulation. These receptor sequences come from a human donor in good health (CMV status not recorded). Some clones in this sample may be carry-over from other donors' samples.

There are a few counts of this clonotype. The chain is built from TRBV7-6 and TRBJ2-2; TRBD1 aligns across 7 bases. Per the germline V gene, CDR1 is SGHVS and CDR2 is FNYEAQ. Trimming took 5 bases from V and 8 from J; bases not matched to a gene: 8. The CDR3 has 14 residues. CDR3 in DNA: TGTGCCAGCAGCGTAATAGAGGACAGGGGGGAGCTGTTTTTT. Protein sequence: CASSVIEDRGELFF.

V usage is TRBV25-1 and J usage is TRBJ2-7, with 12 bases lining up with TRBD1. Per the germline V gene, CDR1 is MGHDK and CDR2 is SYGVNS. The CDR3 runs 15 residues. Trimming took 10 bases from V and 3 from J; bases not matched to a gene: 10. CDR3 amino acids: CAISSGTGGLYEQYF. CDR3 coding DNA: TGTGCCATCTCCTCGGGGACAGGGGGCCTCTACGAGCAGTACTTC.

This clonotype showed up just a few times. This chain connects TRBV20-1 to TRBJ2-1; 7 positions match TRBD2. Germline CDR1 reads DFQATT; CDR2 reads SNEGSKA (reference sequence). CDR3 length equals 15 residues. Germline trimming cut 2 bases from V and 4 bases from J; bases unmatched to any gene: 8. In DNA, the CDR3 is TGCAGTGCTAGATCGAGCGGGGTTCGGTACAATGAGCAGTTCTTC. It codes for CSARSSGVRYNEQFF.

A word on this clonotype: A much larger clone sits a single nucleotide away, making a read error possible. The rearrangement links TRBV28 to TRBJ1-1, with 7 bases lining up with TRBD1. Germline trimming cut 2 bases from V and 1 base from J; bases unmatched to any gene: 4. Germline assignment: CDR1 MDHEN and CDR2 SYDVKM. This CDR3 is 15 amino acids long. CDR3 loop: CASSLPDRKNTEAFF. The CDR3 DNA is TGTGCCAGCAGTTTACCGGACAGGAAGAACACTGAAGCTTTCTTT.

The sample holds a few counts of this clonotype. The chain is built from TRBV10-1 and TRBJ2-2; possible D gene TRBD1, 5 bases. V dropped 3 bases and J dropped 6 bases, with 8 bases sitting between them. CDR3 length equals 13 residues. Germline CDR1 reads WNHNN; CDR2 reads SYGVQD (reference sequence). The CDR3 DNA is TGCGCCAGCAGTGATGGGGCGGCCGGGGAGCTGTTTTTT. This gives the protein CASSDGAAGELFF.

This rearrangement joins TRBV6-6 to TRBJ1-3, with D unclear. The germline V and J ends were trimmed by 6 bases and 0 bases, with 18 bases remaining between them. This CDR3 contains 17 residues. Per the germline V gene, CDR1 is MNHNY and CDR2 is SVGAGI (reference sequence). The CDR3 DNA reads as TGTGCCAGCAGCCGAAGCGCGGTAGTTTCCTCTGGAAACACCATATATTTT. The encoded protein is CASSRSAVVSSGNTIYF.

The J gene is TRBJ1-2, the V gene TRBV28; no clear D gene. V dropped 2 bases and J dropped 4 bases, with 11 bases sitting between them. CDR1 is MDHEN, CDR2 SYDVKM, per germline. CDR3 length: 14 amino acids. In nucleotides, the CDR3 is TGTGCCAGCAGTTTACAGGCCGGCCTCTATGGCTACACCTTC. As protein: CASSLQAGLYGYTF.

The chain recombines TRBV4-1 with TRBJ2-5; TRBD2 aligns across 14 bases. CDR1 MGHRA and CDR2 YSYEKL come from the germline V gene. This CDR3 has 17 residues. J lost 2 bases, V lost 1 base, and 3 bases had no gene match. The CDR3 DNA sequence: TGCGCCAGCAGCCAAGGGGGACTAGCGGGGGAGCAAGAGACCCAGTACTTC. It codes for CASSQGGLAGEQETQYF.

This chain's CDR3 is CASSPLAALIGEAFF. The DNA for the CDR3 is TGTGCCAGCAGTCCTTTAGCAGCCTTGATTGGCGAAGCTTTCTTT. The chain employs TRBV6-1 and TRBJ1-1; D remains ambiguous. The CDR3 extends over 15 amino acids. The germline gives CDR1 MNHNS, CDR2 SASEGT. Trimming stripped 5 bases from V and 8 bases from J, with 21 bases between.

At least ten counts were recorded for this clonotype. The chain has TRBV7-9 and TRBJ2-3; D tentatively reads TRBD1 or TRBD2 (6 bases each). Germline CDR1 SEHNR, CDR2 FQNEAQ (reference sequence). Trimming pared 7 bases from V and 0 bases from J, leaving 14 bases between. This CDR3 contains 15 residues. The CDR3 is CASIMLGGSTDTQYF. The CDR3 DNA follows: TGTGCCAGCATCATGTTGGGGGGCAGCACAGATACGCAGTATTTT.

The chain recombines TRBV4-1 with TRBJ2-7, with D perhaps TRBD2 (5 bases). Germline loops: CDR1 MGHRA, CDR2 YSYEKL. V gave up 1 base and J gave up 4 bases, with 11 bases separating them. This CDR3 has 14 amino acids. CDR3 protein: CASSQGAGGYEQYF. DNA for the CDR3: TGCGCCAGCAGCCAAGGGGCAGGAGGTTACGAGCAGTACTTC.

This clonotype was observed a handful of times. The chain carries TRBV12-3 or TRBV12-4 and TRBJ2-1; 9 nucleotides line up with TRBD2. This CDR3 is 15 amino acids long. J was trimmed by 8 bases and V by 3 bases; bases with no gene match: 8. The CDR3 DNA sequence: TGTGCCAGCAGTTTGGGACTAGCAGGTGGCGATGAGCAGTTCTTC. This translates into CASSLGLAGGDEQFF.

In nucleotides, the CDR3 is TGTGCCAGCAGCTCTGACGCTTCGAACACTGAAGCTTTCTTT. This codes for CASSSDASNTEAFF. This chain links TRBV7-9 with TRBJ1-1; D unresolved. This CDR3 contains 14 residues. V lost 4 bases and J lost 1, with 10 bases in between. Germline V gene lookup returns CDR1 SEHNR and CDR2 FQNEAQ (reference sequence).

This clonotype has more than one count but fewer than ten. The rearrangement uses TRBV4-2 and TRBJ2-3; tentatively, D is TRBD2 (6 bases). Germline V gives CDR1 LGHNA, CDR2 YNFKEQ. The CDR3 covers 18 residues. V was trimmed by 0 bases and J by 0 bases, leaving 16 bases between them. The CDR3 DNA is TGTGCCAGCAGCCAAGACAGGGTACTAGCAAAAAGCACAGATACGCAGTATTTT. Amino acid sequence: CASSQDRVLAKSTDTQYF.

The gene calls are TRBV5-1 and TRBJ2-4; TRBD1 is a possible D gene (5 bases). The ends were cut back, 0 bases at V and 1 base at J, with 11 bases in the middle. Germline assignment: CDR1 SGHRS and CDR2 YFSETQ. CDR3 size: 16 residues. The CDR3 region has the DNA TGCGCCAGCAGCTTGGTGGGGCTGGAGGCCAAAAACATTCAGTACTTC. Its protein product is CASSLVGLEAKNIQYF.

The chain carries TRBV19 and TRBJ1-1; tentative D call: TRBD1 (6 bases). Germline V gives CDR1 LNHDA, CDR2 SQIVND (reference sequence). CDR3 size: 10 residues. CDR3 sequence reads: CGTAHWYAFF. The CDR3 DNA is TGTGGGACAGCCCATTGGTATGCTTTCTTT.